This T cell receptor (beta chain) is drawn from a study of blood T cell repertoires in COVID-19. Turning to the study itself: Both acute and convalescent COVID-19 samples were obtained from the United States, Italy and Spain. T cells, B-cell-depleted T cells, or PBMCs provided the cDNA or gDNA that served as material.

The authors' processing: Counts of nucleated cells, estimated from reference gene primer amplification, were obtained. The data were produced by immunoSEQ multiplex PCR, yet TCRdb's version contains in-frame clones alone and is incomplete. Clonal size and the V and J genes are those of that table, whereas D and trimming came from the DNA. Among some 250,000 clones, about four fifths were seen once, and the ten largest hold 3.1%. Germline V CDR1 and CDR2: MNHEY, SVGEGT. This CDR3 contains 16 residues. Trimming removed 6 bases from V and 3 bases from J, with 20 bases in between. This rearrangement joins TRBV6-2 or TRBV6-3 to TRBJ1-2, with D possibly matching TRBD1 (6 bases). The sample consisted of peripheral blood. The TCR sequence derives from a woman between 18 and 29 years old with acute or convalescent COVID-19. In nucleotides, the CDR3 is TGTGCCAGCAGCCCTGTTCCGGGAGGGGGGGACTATGGCTACACCTTC. This codes for CASSPVPGGGDYGYTF.